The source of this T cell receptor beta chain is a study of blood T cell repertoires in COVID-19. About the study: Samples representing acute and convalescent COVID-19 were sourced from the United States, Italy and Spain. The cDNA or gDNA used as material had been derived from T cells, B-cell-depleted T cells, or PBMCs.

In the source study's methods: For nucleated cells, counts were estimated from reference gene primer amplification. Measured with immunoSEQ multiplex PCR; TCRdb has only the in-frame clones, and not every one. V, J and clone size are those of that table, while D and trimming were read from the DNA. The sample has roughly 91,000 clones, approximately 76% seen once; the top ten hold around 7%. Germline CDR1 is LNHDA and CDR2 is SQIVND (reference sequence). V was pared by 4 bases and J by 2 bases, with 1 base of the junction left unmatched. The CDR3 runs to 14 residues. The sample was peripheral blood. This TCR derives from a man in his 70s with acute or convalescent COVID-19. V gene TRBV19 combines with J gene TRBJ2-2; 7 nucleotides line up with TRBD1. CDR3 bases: TGTGCCAGTAGTAGACAGGGTAACACCGGGGAGCTGTTTTTT. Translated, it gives CASSRQGNTGELFF.